This TCR beta chain emerged from a study of cytomegalovirus exposure and HLA in healthy donors. Broader study findings: The study designated 150 or so TCR beta chains cytomegalovirus-associated. TCR beta V- and J-gene trimming, according to a later analysis, was linked to a missense DCLRE1C variant. Sequencing depth across donors, presence/absence analyses assumed, was roughly uniform. In a later analysis, at a false discovery rate of 0.05, roughly 16,000 TCR beta sequences matched HLA alleles.

Per the germline V gene, CDR1 is SGDLS and CDR2 is YYNGEE. The CDR3 totals 16 residues. The J segment lost 2 bases and the V segment lost 4 bases, leaving 10 bases of the junction unmatched. A remark on this clone: Its antigen is still unknown.

The primer mix had 60 Vbeta and 13 Jbeta primers. Measured with immunoSEQ multiplex PCR; TCRdb has only the in-frame clones, and not every one. The table lists about 170,000 clones, 80% to 90% of them singletons. The chain has TRBV9 and TRBJ1-1; 8 bases match TRBD1. The clonotype originates from a male donor in good health and CMV-seronegative. Source material: PBMCs. CDR3 amino acids: CASSPDLTGVNTEAFF. The CDR3 coding sequence is TGTGCCAGCAGCCCGGATTTGACAGGGGTTAACACTGAAGCTTTCTTT.